This TCR beta chain stems from a study of blood T cell repertoires in COVID-19. Study information: Sample material is recorded as cDNA or gDNA derived from T cells, B-cell-depleted T cells, or PBMCs.

Libraries were prepared by immunoSEQ multiplex PCR; TCRdb keeps only in-frame clonotypes and omits some of them. The sample yields 200,000 to 300,000 clones, under 90% seen once. This CDR3 has 12 residues. Germline V CDR1 and CDR2: SGHAT, FQDESV (reference sequence). V lost 1 base, J lost 5 bases, and 6 bases lay in between. V and J are TRBV11-1 and TRBJ2-7; D is unclear. This TCR derives from a man in his fifties or sixties with acute or convalescent COVID-19. The material sequenced was peripheral blood. In DNA form, the CDR3 reads TGTGCCAGCAGCTTAGTAGAGCACGAGCAGTACTTC. Translating gives CASSLVEHEQYF.